A single sample is the source of the 19 T cell receptor beta chains below, sequenced in a study of post-analysis software for immune sequencing data. Their specific antigens are unknown. Notes on the study in general: A handful of TRBV segments, including TRBV5-6, TRBV5-1 and TRBV20-1, were more frequent in patients than controls.

Included in the TCR beta cDNA libraries were unique molecular identifiers. One entry per CDR3 protein results from TCRdb running MiXCR on the PCR reads. The repertoire holds roughly 580,000 distinct CDR3 sequences, with around 47% as singletons. Sequenced material: blood. Receptors were obtained from a girl aged 10-17 years with multiple sclerosis.

The chain carries TRBV5-1 and TRBJ1-1, with D possibly being TRBD1 (6 bases). The length of the CDR3 is 14 residues. The V gene lost 4 bases and the J gene lost 8 bases, with 18 bases spanning the gap. CDR1 SGHRS and CDR2 YFSETQ come from the germline V gene. The CDR3 DNA follows: TGCGCCAGCAGCAGAAACAGGGAACTCCCCGAAGCTTTCTTT. This encodes CASSRNRELPEAFF. Complete variable domain (other parts from reference TRBV5-1 and TRBJ1-1): KAGVTQTPRYLIKTRGQQVTLSCSPISGHRSVSWYQQTPGQGLQFLFEYFSETQRNKGNFPGRFSGRQFSNSRSEMNVSTLELGDSALYLCASSRNRELPEAFFGQGTRLTVV.

This sequence joins TRBV5-1 and TRBJ2-5, with D uncertain. The V and J ends lost 3 bases and 3 bases respectively, with 15 bases between them. Germline V lookup: CDR1 SGHRS, CDR2 YFSETQ. CDR3 length equals 15 residues. Here the CDR3 DNA reads TGCGCCAGCAGCTCTTCGGACCCGGTAGAAGAGACCCAGTACTTC. Amino acid sequence: CASSSSDPVEETQYF.

The chain carries TRBV7-2 and TRBJ2-1, with 7 positions matching TRBD2. CDR1 is SGHTA, CDR2 FQGNSA, per germline. J was trimmed by 8 bases and V by 5 bases; bases with no gene match: 12. The CDR3 sequence is 15 residues long. The CDR3 region is CASSPAGRDLDEQFF. CDR3 in DNA: TGTGCCAGCAGCCCAGCGGGGAGGGACCTTGATGAGCAGTTCTTC.

CDR3 sequence: CASSAYVQETQYF. CDR3 DNA sequence: TGTGCCAGCAGCGCCTACGTCCAAGAGACCCAGTACTTC. The V gene is TRBV9, the J gene TRBJ2-5, with D unresolved. Germline V gene data show CDR1 as SGDLS and CDR2 as YYNGEE. The CDR3 runs to 13 residues. The V end lost 3 bases, the J end lost 1 base, and 7 bases lay between the germline ends.

This clonotype was found a few times. The chain uses TRBV12-3 or TRBV12-4 and TRBJ1-2; no firm D call. V gave up 5 bases and J gave up 7 bases, with 14 bases separating them. The CDR3 sequence is 13 residues long. The CDR3 sequence: CASSPRTEIGYTF. CDR3 nucleotides: TGTGCCAGCAGTCCTAGGACGGAGATTGGCTACACCTTC.

The rearrangement joins TRBV2 to TRBJ2-1; 14 bases line up with TRBD2. Germline V gives CDR1 SNHLY, CDR2 FYNNEI. V shed 6 bases and J 8 bases; nucleotides not matched to a gene: 6. This CDR3 region has 15 residues. The CDR3 loop is CASRTSGGAWDEQFF. CDR3 bases: TGTGCCAGCAGGACTAGCGGGGGGGCGTGGGATGAGCAGTTCTTC.

The chain recombines TRBV7-8 with TRBJ2-1; TRBD1 aligns across 8 bases. Germline CDR1 SGHVS, CDR2 FQNEAQ. V was pared by 5 bases and J by 0 bases, with 3 bases of the junction left unmatched. The CDR3 sequence is 15 residues long. The CDR3 nucleotides are TGTGCCAGCAGCCAGGGGGCTCGCTCCTACAATGAGCAGTTCTTC. Protein: CASSQGARSYNEQFF.

Turning to this clonotype: A much bigger clone sits one base away, suggesting this may be a read error. This sequence joins TRBV7-7 and TRBJ2-1; 11 bases line up with TRBD2. Per germline, CDR1 SSHAT and CDR2 FNYEAQ (reference sequence). This CDR3 has 16 residues. CDR3 DNA: TGTGCTAGCCGCTTAGGGTTAGCGGGAGGGGACAATGAGCAGTTCTTC. This sequence encodes CASRLGLAGGDNEQFF.

The gene calls are TRBV4-1 and TRBJ2-4, with 11 nucleotides matching TRBD2. V shed 4 bases and J 1 base; nucleotides not matched to a gene: 15. The V gene's germline CDR1 is MGHRA and CDR2 YSYEKL. CDR3 size: 20 residues. In DNA form, the CDR3 reads TGCGCCAGCAGCCGATCTCGGCCCCTAGCGGGAGGTCTCGCCAAAAACATTCAGTACTTC. Translating gives CASSRSRPLAGGLAKNIQYF.

The chain joins TRBV6-6 to TRBJ1-1; D ambiguous. This CDR3 has 13 amino acids. CDR1 and CDR2 from the germline V gene are MNHNY and SVGAGI (reference sequence). V was shortened by 2 bases and J by 6 bases, with 10 bases between the two germline ends. The CDR3 sequence: CASSYTMGSEAFF. The DNA for the CDR3 is TGTGCCAGCAGTTACACGATGGGTTCTGAAGCTTTCTTT.

The chain is built from TRBV20-1 and TRBJ2-3, with D possibly being TRBD1 or TRBD2 (5 bases each). The length of the CDR3 is 16 residues. Germline V lookup: CDR1 DFQATT, CDR2 SNEGSKA (reference sequence). Between the trimmed V and J ends, which lost 0 bases and 0 bases, there was a span of 13 bases. The DNA for the CDR3 is TGCAGTGCTAGAGATGAGGGGAGATCAAGCACAGATACGCAGTATTTT. This translates into CSARDEGRSSTDTQYF.

The V call is TRBV4-1, the J call TRBJ2-5, with TRBD1 matching over 7 bases. The better agreement between TRBJ2-7 and the DNA end casts doubt on the J call. Germline V gene data show CDR1 as MGHRA and CDR2 as YSYEKL. The CDR3 is 15 amino acids. The CDR3 DNA reads TGCGCCAGCAGCCAATGGGGGACAGTCACCAACGAGCAGTACTTC. This translates into CASSQWGTVTNEQYF.

This clonotype was counted only a few times. The rearrangement links TRBV25-1 to TRBJ2-1; D not certain. Germline lookup yields CDR1 MGHDK and CDR2 SYGVNS. V dropped 5 bases and J dropped 8 bases, with 10 bases sitting between them. The CDR3 spans 12 residues. The CDR3 DNA reads as TGTGCCAGCAGTCTTGTTTCCGATGAGCAGTTCTTC. Its protein is CASSLVSDEQFF.

The chain recombines TRBV20-1 with TRBJ2-3; 10 bases are a match to TRBD2. CDR3 length equals 13 residues. Per the germline V gene, CDR1 is DFQATT and CDR2 is SNEGSKA (reference sequence). Unmatched junction bases numbered 7, after V lost 6 bases and J lost 7 bases. The CDR3 DNA reads as TGCAGTGCGTGGCTAGCGGGAGCTCATACGCAGTATTTT. Its protein is CSAWLAGAHTQYF.

This clonotype has only a few counts. The chain carries TRBV4-1 and TRBJ2-1; the D gene is possibly TRBD1 (5 bases). The CDR3 has 14 residues. V lost 4 bases, J lost 5 bases, and 12 bases lay in between. The germline V gene has CDR1 MGHRA and CDR2 YSYEKL. CDR3 protein: CASSPPSTDNEQFF. For the CDR3, the DNA is TGCGCCAGCAGCCCGCCTTCGACAGACAATGAGCAGTTCTTC.

The rearrangement uses TRBV15 and TRBJ2-1; D not certain. The germline V gene has CDR1 LNHNV and CDR2 YYDKDF (reference sequence). The CDR3 spans 14 residues. Trimming took off 0 bases at V and 10 bases at J, with 13 bases between the two ends. The CDR3 DNA sequence: TGTGCCACCAGCAGAGATCAGGTGAAGGAAGAGCAGTTCTTC. Protein sequence: CATSRDQVKEEQFF.

The rearrangement joins TRBV18 to TRBJ1-1; 10 positions agree with TRBD1. This CDR3 has 16 residues. Per the germline V gene, CDR1 is KGHSH and CDR2 is LQKENI. V lost 3 bases to trimming and J lost 0 bases; unmatched junction nucleotides: 4. The CDR3: CASSPGTGALNTEAFF. CDR3 sequence (DNA): TGTGCCAGCTCACCGGGGACAGGGGCCCTGAACACTGAAGCTTTCTTT.

This clonotype appeared a few times. The CDR3 reads CAISEGPTYSNQPQHF. CDR3 sequence (DNA): TGTGCCATCAGTGAGGGCCCGACGTATAGCAATCAGCCCCAGCATTTT. This chain links TRBV10-3 with TRBJ1-5; D is unresolved. The CDR3 totals 16 residues. The germline CDR1 and CDR2 sequences are ENHRY and SYGVKD. The germline V and J ends were trimmed by 2 bases and 0 bases, with 11 bases remaining between them.

In this sample, this clonotype turned up many times. The chain is built from TRBV9 and TRBJ2-1; D is unresolved. In germline, CDR1 is SGDLS, CDR2 YYNGEE. The germline V and J ends were trimmed by 2 bases and 3 bases, with 6 bases remaining between them. This CDR3 is 13 amino acids long. The CDR3 reads CASSVGSYNEQFF. CDR3 DNA sequence: TGTGCCAGCAGCGTCGGTAGCTACAATGAGCAGTTCTTC. The full variable domain, its missing parts supplied by reference TRBV9 and TRBJ2-1, is DSGVTQTPKHLITATGQRVTLRCSPRSGDLSVYWYQQSLDQGLQFLIQYYNGEERAKGNILERFSAQQFPDLHSELNLSSLELGDSALYFCASSVGSYNEQFFGPGTRLTVL.